Below are 8 T cell receptor beta chains sequenced from a single sample in a study of CD8 T cells in ankylosing spondylitis. TCRdb recomputed calls from the 5' RACE reads with MiXCR, one row per CDR3 protein. The data hold 85,000 to 90,000 distinct CDR3 sequences, with around 26% observed a single time. Specimen: blood, either unsorted or a sorted T cell fraction (not recorded which). These receptor sequences come from a male donor with ankylosing spondylitis or in good health (not recorded which).

Only a few counts were recorded for this clonotype. This CDR3 reads CASSLAGGPFNEQFF. CDR3 coding DNA: TGTGCCAGCTCACTAGCGGGAGGACCATTCAATGAGCAGTTCTTC. This rearrangement joins TRBV18 to TRBJ2-1; 10 nucleotides align to TRBD2. The germline V gene encodes CDR1 KGHSH and CDR2 LQKENI. The CDR3 contains 15 residues. The V and J ends lost 4 bases and 6 bases, in that order; junction bases with no gene match: 6.

This chain links TRBV29-1 with TRBJ2-3; D is possibly TRBD2 (6 bases). The CDR3 is made up of 16 amino acids. Trimming removed 1 base at V and 5 bases at J, with 19 bases between. Germline V lookup: CDR1 SQVTM, CDR2 ANQGSEA. The CDR3 nucleotides are TGCAGCGTTGAAGGAGGAGGTTCACTAGCAAGAGATACGCAGTATTTT. This codes for CSVEGGGSLARDTQYF.

The CDR3 sequence is CASSFSLGNIQYF. The DNA for the CDR3 is TGCGCCAGCAGCTTTAGTTTGGGCAACATTCAGTACTTC. The chain joins TRBV5-1 to TRBJ2-4; D ambiguous. V was clipped by 2 bases and J by 7 bases, with 10 bases between them. Looked up from germline, CDR1 is SGHRS and CDR2 is YFSETQ. The CDR3 covers 13 residues. Using reference TRBV5-1 and TRBJ2-4 for the parts outside the CDR3, the full variable domain is KAGVTQTPRYLIKTRGQQVTLSCSPISGHRSVSWYQQTPGQGLQFLFEYFSETQRNKGNFPGRFSGRQFSNSRSEMNVSTLELGDSALYLCASSFSLGNIQYFGAGTRLSVL.

The chain uses TRBV7-9 and TRBJ2-2; a weak D match, TRBD2 (5 bases). V gave up 6 bases and J gave up 7 bases, with 9 bases separating them. There are 12 residues in the CDR3. Germline CDR1 and CDR2: SEHNR and FQNEAQ (reference sequence). CDR3 residues: CASSYGNGELFF. The CDR3 DNA follows: TGTGCCAGCAGTTACGGGAACGGGGAGCTGTTTTTT.

This clonotype was observed a handful of times. V is TRBV20-1 and J is TRBJ1-5; TRBD1 matches 7 bases. The CDR3 is 16 residues long. Trimming at V came to 0 bases and at J to 0 bases, leaving 5 bases not matched to a gene. Germline lookup yields CDR1 DFQATT and CDR2 SNEGSKA (reference sequence). DNA for the CDR3: TGCAGTGCTAGAGAATGGACAGGTACTAGCAATCAGCCCCAGCATTTT. This sequence encodes CSAREWTGTSNQPQHF.

In its sample, this clonotype was seen a few times. The chain is built from TRBV5-1 and TRBJ1-2, with D possibly matching TRBD1 (5 bases). The germline gives CDR1 SGHRS, CDR2 YFSETQ. V lost 0 bases and J lost 8, with 14 bases in between. The CDR3 has 14 residues. The DNA of the CDR3 is TGCGCCAGCAGCTTGGCCATGGGGCTGGAAGGCTACACCTTC. It translates to CASSLAMGLEGYTF.

This clonotype showed up just a few times. V is TRBV5-5 and J is TRBJ1-1; no reliable D call. Germline V gives CDR1 SGHKS, CDR2 YYEKEE (reference sequence). The V end was cut by 4 bases, the J end by 4 bases, with 11 bases between. The CDR3 has 13 residues. The CDR3 here is CASSGDIFTEAFF. CDR3 bases: TGTGCCAGCAGCGGTGACATTTTCACTGAAGCTTTCTTT.

This chain connects TRBV18 to TRBJ2-1; TRBD1 agrees at 7 bases. The CDR3 length is 13 residues. The germline gives CDR1 KGHSH, CDR2 LQKENI. With 5 bases clipped from V and 9 bases from J, the junction kept 7 bases outside the gene matches. The CDR3 coding sequence is TGTGCCAGCTCAACAGACAGGGTGAGTGAGCAGTTCTTC. Its translation is CASSTDRVSEQFF.